The sequence of this TCR beta chain was determined in a study of blood T cell repertoires in COVID-19. Looking at the study overall: From the United States, Italy and Spain came samples of acute and convalescent COVID-19. T cells, B-cell-depleted T cells, or PBMCs supplied cDNA or gDNA.

The CDR3 extends over 19 amino acids. Authors' analysis steps: Reference gene primer amplification gave nucleated cell count estimates. Sequencing was performed with immunoSEQ multiplex PCR; in TCRdb, only in-frame clones are kept and a portion is missing. That table supplies the V and J calls and clone size; D and trimming were determined from the DNA. The sample lists some 150,000 clones, approximately 90% occurring once. The sample holds a few counts of this clone. The J gene is TRBJ1-5, the V gene TRBV21-1; the table calls TRBD1, which could not be checked here. TRBV21-1 is deemed a pseudogene. Sequencing was performed on peripheral blood. The receptor's source is an older woman with active or convalescent COVID-19. The CDR3 here is CASSKDSVRDSVFNQPQHF. The CDR3 nucleotides read TGTGCCAGCAGCAAAGATTCTGTCCGGGACAGCGTTTTTAATCAGCCCCAGCATTTT.